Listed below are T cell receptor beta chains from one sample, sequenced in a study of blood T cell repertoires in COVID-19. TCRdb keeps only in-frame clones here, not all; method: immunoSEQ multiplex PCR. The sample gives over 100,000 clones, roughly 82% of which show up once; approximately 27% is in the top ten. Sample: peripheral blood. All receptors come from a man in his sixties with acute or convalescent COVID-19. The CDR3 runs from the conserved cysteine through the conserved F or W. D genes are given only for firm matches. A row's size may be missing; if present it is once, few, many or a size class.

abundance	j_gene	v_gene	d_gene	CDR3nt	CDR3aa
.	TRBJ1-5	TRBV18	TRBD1	TGTGCCAGCTCACCGAGACAGGGGGGGGATCAGCCCCAGCATTTT	CASSPRQGGDQPQHF
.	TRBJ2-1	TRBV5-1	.	TGCGCCAGCAGCTCTGGCCGATCCTACAATGAGCAGTTCTTC	CASSSGRSYNEQFF
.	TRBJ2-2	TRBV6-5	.	TGTGCCAGCAGGGGCTACACCGGGGAGCTGTTTTTT	CASRGYTGELFF
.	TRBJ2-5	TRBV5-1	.	TGCGCCAGCGGCATCCTCAGCGGAGAGACCCAGTACTTC	CASGILSGETQYF
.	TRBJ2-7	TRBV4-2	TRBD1	TGTGCCAGCAGCCAATTTCCGGGACAGGGACTCTACGAGCAGTACTTC	CASSQFPGQGLYEQYF
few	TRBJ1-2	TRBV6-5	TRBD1	TGTGCCAGCAGTTACCGACAGGGGGCGCCTGGCTACACCTTC	CASSYRQGAPGYTF
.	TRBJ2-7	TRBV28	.	TGTGCCAGCAGTTTTCGGGAGCAGTACTTC	CASSFREQYF
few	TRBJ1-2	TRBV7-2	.	TGTGCCAGCAGCTTCCCCGCGGGCGGATTGGGCTATGGCTACACCTTC	CASSFPAGGLGYGYTF
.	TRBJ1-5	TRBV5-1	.	TGCGCCAGCAGCTTGGTGGTCGGAGATCAGCCCCAGCATTTT	CASSLVVGDQPQHF
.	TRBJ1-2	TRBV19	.	TGTGCCCCCCGTCCCGTAGCCTTGGATAAAAGGATGTATGGCTACACCTTC	CAPRPVALDKRMYGYTF
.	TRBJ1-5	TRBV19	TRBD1	TGTGCCAGTAGTACCAAGACAGGGTATAGCAATCAGCCCCAGCATTTT	CASSTKTGYSNQPQHF
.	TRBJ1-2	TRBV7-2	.	TGTGCCAGCAGCTTAGCAAGGGGTAGGAGCTACACCTTC	CASSLARGRSYTF
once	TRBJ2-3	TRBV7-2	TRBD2	TGTGCCAGCAGCTTACAGCCTAGCGGGAGAAGTAAAGATACGCAGTATTTT	CASSLQPSGRSKDTQYF
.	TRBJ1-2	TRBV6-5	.	TGTGCCAGCAGTTACTCGGGCTCGGGGGATGGCTACACCTTC	CASSYSGSGDGYTF
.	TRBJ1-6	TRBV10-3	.	TGTGCCATCAGTGAGTGGACAAATTCACCCCTCCACTTT	CAISEWTNSPLHF
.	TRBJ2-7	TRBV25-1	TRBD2	TGTGCCAGCAGTCCACCCCCCTCTAGCGGCAGCTCCTACGAGCAGTACTTC	CASSPPPSSGSSYEQYF
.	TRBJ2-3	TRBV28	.	TGTGCCAGCAGTGAGCGGCGTAGGGCGCGCACAGATACGCAGTATTTT	CASSERRRARTDTQYF
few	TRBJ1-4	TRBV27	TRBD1	TGTGCCAGCAGTCCGACCCCCTACAGGGGCGCAACTAATGAAAAACTGTTTTTT	CASSPTPYRGATNEKLFF
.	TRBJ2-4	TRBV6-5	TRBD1	TGTGCCAGCCAAAGGGGGCTGGACAAAAACATTCAGTACTTC	CASQRGLDKNIQYF
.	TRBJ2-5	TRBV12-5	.	TGTGCTAGTGGAGCGGACGGACTACCCCAAGAGACCCAGTACTTC	CASGADGLPQETQYF
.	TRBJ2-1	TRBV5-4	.	TGTGCCAGCAGCTTGGAGGCCACTAAGGGGGAGCAGTTCTTC	CASSLEATKGEQFF
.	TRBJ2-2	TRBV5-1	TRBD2	TGCGCCAGCAGCTTAACCCCCCCCACTAGCGGGAGGGCCGCCGGGGAGCTGTTTTTT	CASSLTPPTSGRAAGELFF
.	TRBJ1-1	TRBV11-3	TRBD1	TGTGCCAGCAGCTCGGACAGGGGGCGGACTGAAGCTTTCTTT	CASSSDRGRTEAFF
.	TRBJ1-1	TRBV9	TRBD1	TGTGCCAGCAGCTTCGGACAGGGAGGTCTTGGGACTGAAGCTTTCTTT	CASSFGQGGLGTEAFF
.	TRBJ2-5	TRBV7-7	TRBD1	TGTGCTAGCAGCTTAGGGACAGGGCCCCAAGAGACCCAGTACTTC	CASSLGTGPQETQYF
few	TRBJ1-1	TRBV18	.	TGTGCCAGCTCACCACCGCCCAGGACTGAAGCTTTCTTT	CASSPPPRTEAFF
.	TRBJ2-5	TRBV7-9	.	TGTGCCAGCAGCTTAGCCCGGGACCAAGAGACCCAGTACTTC	CASSLARDQETQYF
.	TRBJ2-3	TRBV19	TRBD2	TGTGCCAGTAGTCTACTAGCGGGAGTCACAGATACGCAGTATTTT	CASSLLAGVTDTQYF
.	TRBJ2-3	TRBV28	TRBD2	TGTGCCAGCAGTCGTAGCGGGGGGACAGATACGCAGTATTTT	CASSRSGGTDTQYF
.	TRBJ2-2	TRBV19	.	TGTGCCAGTAGTAGGAACGGTGGTGGGCCGAACACCGGGGAGCTGTTTTTT	CASSRNGGGPNTGELFF
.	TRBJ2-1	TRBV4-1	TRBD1	TGCGCCAGCAGCCAAGATCCTGGACAGGGTTTGGTAGGCGAGCAGTTCTTC	CASSQDPGQGLVGEQFF
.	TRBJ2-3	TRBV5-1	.	TGCGCCAGCAGCTTGGGCCGACTCACAGATACGCAGTATTTT	CASSLGRLTDTQYF
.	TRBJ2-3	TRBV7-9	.	TGTGCCATCCCCCTTAGCGGCCCTCGCACAGATACGCAGTATTTT	CAIPLSGPRTDTQYF
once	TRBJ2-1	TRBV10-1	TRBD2	TGCGCCAGCGGACTAGCGGAATACAATGAGCAGTTCTTC	CASGLAEYNEQFF
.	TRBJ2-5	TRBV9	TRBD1	TGTGCCAGCAGCACCGGGACAGCACAAGAGACCCAGTACTTC	CASSTGTAQETQYF
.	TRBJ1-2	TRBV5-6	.	TGTGCCAGCAGCTTGTCTAGCGAGCAGCTTTACGAGACTAACTATGGCTACACCTTC	CASSLSSEQLYETNYGYTF
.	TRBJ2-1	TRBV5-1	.	TGCGCCAGCAGCCGGGAGAACTACAATGAGCAGTTCTTC	CASSRENYNEQFF
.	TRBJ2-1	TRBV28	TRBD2	TGTGCCAGCAGACCCGGGACTAGATATGAGCAGTTCTTC	CASRPGTRYEQFF
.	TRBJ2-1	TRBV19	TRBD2	TGTGCCAGTAGTATGGGGCGGGAGAGGAATGAGCAGTTCTTC	CASSMGRERNEQFF
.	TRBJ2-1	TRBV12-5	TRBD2	TGTGCTAGTGGTTTGGTAGAGGGGACTAGCGGGAGGGCGTCCCACAATGAGCAGTTCTTC	CASGLVEGTSGRASHNEQFF
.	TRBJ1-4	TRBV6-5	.	TGTGCCAGCAGTTACTCCGGGGTTAGTGAAAAACTGTTTTTT	CASSYSGVSEKLFF
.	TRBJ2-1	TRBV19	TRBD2	TGTGCCAGTCAACCCAGGGCTAGCGGGCCGAATGAGCAGTTCTTC	CASQPRASGPNEQFF
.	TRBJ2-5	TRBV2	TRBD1	TGTGCCAGCACGACAGGGATTGAAGAGACCCAGTACTTC	CASTTGIEETQYF
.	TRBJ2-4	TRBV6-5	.	TGTGCCAGCATTACGGACAGTCAGGCCATTCAGTACTTC	CASITDSQAIQYF
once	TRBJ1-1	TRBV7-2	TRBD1	TGTGCCAGCAGCTTAGCTCTTGCAGGGGGTGAAGCTTTCTTT	CASSLALAGGEAFF
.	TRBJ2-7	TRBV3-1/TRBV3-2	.	TGTGCCAGCAGCCAGCGCGGGGCCGAGCAGTACTTC	CASSQRGAEQYF
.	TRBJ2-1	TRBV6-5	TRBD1	TGTGCCAGCAGTTACAGGACAGGGAGCTCCTACAATGAGCAGTTCTTC	CASSYRTGSSYNEQFF
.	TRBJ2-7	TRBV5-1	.	TGCGCCAGCAGCCCGGTCCCAAAAAGCTCCTACGAGCAGTACTTC	CASSPVPKSSYEQYF
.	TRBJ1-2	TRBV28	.	TGTGCCAGCAGTTTCGTCGGGGGGCCGGATAATGGCTACACCTTC	CASSFVGGPDNGYTF
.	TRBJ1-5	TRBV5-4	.	TGTGCCAGCAGCTTGGCAGGAATCAATCAGCCCCAGCATTTT	CASSLAGINQPQHF
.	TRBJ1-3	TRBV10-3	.	TGTGCCATCAGTACAGGGCTCTCTGGAAACACCATATATTTT	CAISTGLSGNTIYF
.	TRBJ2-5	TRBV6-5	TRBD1	TGTGCCAGCAGGAGGGGGCAGCTAGGAGAGACCCAGTACTTC	CASRRGQLGETQYF
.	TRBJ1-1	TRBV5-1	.	TGCGCCAGCAGCTTGGCAGGCATGAACACTGAAGCTTTCTTT	CASSLAGMNTEAFF
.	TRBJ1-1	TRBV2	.	TGTGCCAGCAGGAGAGAAAAAAGAGGCGCGGGCACTGAAGCTTTCTTT	CASRREKRGAGTEAFF